This passage covers 7 T cell receptor beta chains from one sample sequenced in a study of molecular identifiers for immune sequencing clone quantification. TCRdb reanalysed the PCR reads using MiXCR and keeps one entry per CDR3 protein. The profile shows about 60,000 distinct CDR3 sequences, around a sixth of them singletons. The specimen was naive CD8+ T cells from blood, with Jurkat cell RNA spiked in. Subset here: FACS-sorted CD8+CD4-CCR7+CD45RA+ naive T cells. The receptors were gathered from a human donor in good health. Some libraries in this study had Jurkat cell RNA spiked in.

With respect to this clonotype: The junction departs from germline at one end; a sequencing error may be responsible. The chain has TRBV25-1 and TRBJ2-1; TRBD2 matches 11 bases. The CDR3 is 16 residues long. The germline gives CDR1 MGHDK, CDR2 SYGVNS. In DNA, the CDR3 is TGTGCCAGCAGTGGCTTGGGACTAGCGGAAATTCTGGAGCAGCTCTTC. Its protein product is CASSGLGLAEILEQLF.

This clonotype came up many times. This chain uses TRBV11-2 with TRBJ2-1; possibly TRBD2 for D (5 bases). This CDR3 spans 13 amino acids. V lost 6 bases and J lost 10, with 16 bases in between. Germline CDR1 reads SGHAT; CDR2 reads FQNNGV. CDR3 in amino acids: CASRRVRLGEQFF. Written as DNA, the CDR3 is TGTGCCAGCAGGAGGGTCCGTCTAGGGGAGCAGTTCTTC. Combining the CDR3 with reference TRBV11-2 and TRBJ2-1 gives the whole variable domain EAGVAQSPRYKIIEKRQSVAFWCNPISGHATLYWYQQILGQGPKLLIQFQNNGVVDDSQLPKDRFSAERLKGVDSTLKIQPAKLEDSAVYLCASRRVRLGEQFFGPGTRLTVL.

This clonotype was seen repeatedly, ten times or more. The chain employs TRBV2 and TRBJ2-7, with D unresolved. This CDR3 region has 11 residues. CDR1 SNHLY and CDR2 FYNNEI come from the germline V gene. V dropped 7 bases and J dropped 0 bases, with 4 bases sitting between them. CDR3 in DNA: TGTGCCAGCATGAACTCCTACGAGCAGTACTTC. Amino acid sequence: CASMNSYEQYF.

Remarks on this clonotype: With a much larger clone just one base away, this may be a read error. The rearrangement links TRBV7-3 to TRBJ2-4; D gene uncertain. Germline loops: CDR1 SGHTA, CDR2 FQGTGA. The CDR3 has 13 residues. V was pared by 5 bases and J by 6 bases, with 11 bases between. CDR3 DNA sequence: TGTGCCAGCAGCCCGCCGGATACAAACATTCAGTACTTC. This codes for CASSPPDTNIQYF.

This clonotype is categorized as medium-sized. The chain has TRBV29-1 and TRBJ2-3; 7 bases are shared with TRBD2. V was clipped by 0 bases and J by 2 bases; unmatched bases: 11. The CDR3 length is 17 residues. CDR1 is SQVTM and CDR2 is ANQGSEA in the germline V gene. The CDR3 protein is CSVEDLGGGTSTDTQYF. In DNA form, the CDR3 reads TGCAGCGTTGAAGATCTGGGCGGGGGTACGTCCACAGATACGCAGTATTTT.

On this clonotype: Given a much more abundant clone one base away, this may be a read error. The rearrangement links TRBV28 to TRBJ1-1; the D is unclear. Per germline, CDR1 MDHEN and CDR2 SYDVKM. Trimming took 8 bases from V and 5 from J, leaving 12 bases between them. The CDR3 extends over 12 amino acids. For the CDR3, the DNA is TGTGCCAGCGGTGCCCTGAGTACTGAAGCTTTCTTT. Translating gives CASGALSTEAFF.

This clonotype was seen repeatedly, ten times or more. The chain employs TRBV28 and TRBJ2-5; D remains unclear. The CDR3 totals 12 residues. V lost 2 bases and J 7 bases, leaving 8 bases between the germline ends. CDR1 MDHEN and CDR2 SYDVKM come from the germline V gene. This chain's CDR3 is CASSLNRGTQYF. CDR3 DNA sequence: TGTGCCAGCAGTTTAAACAGAGGGACCCAGTACTTC. Full variable domain (rest looked up from reference TRBV28 and TRBJ2-5): DVKVTQSSRYLVKRTGEKVFLECVQDMDHENMFWYRQDPGLGLRLIYFSYDVKMKEKGDIPEGYSVSREKKERFSLILESASTNQTSMYLCASSLNRGTQYFGPGTRLLVL.